One and the same sample provided the 6 T cell receptor beta chains below, sequenced in a study of cytomegalovirus exposure and HLA in healthy donors. PCR was performed using 60 Vbeta and 13 Jbeta primers. Profiling relied on immunoSEQ multiplex PCR, and the TCRdb table lists in-frame clones only, not all of them. Of 150,000 to 200,000 clones in the sample, approximately 78% were seen once. The sample comprised PBMCs. These receptors all stem from a woman aged 18-29 years in good health and CMV-seronegative.

About this clone itself: Germline and junction disagree at one end, which may indicate a read error. The chain is built from TRBV7-9 and TRBJ2-5; maybe TRBD1 (6 bases). The germline CDR1 and CDR2 sequences are SEHNR and FQNEAQ (reference sequence). The CDR3 is 15 amino acids. The CDR3 DNA reads TGTTCCAGCAGCTTAGGGCTACAGGGACAAGAGACCCAGTACTTC. This sequence encodes CSSSLGLQGQETQYF.

This chain connects TRBV28 to TRBJ1-2, with D maybe TRBD1 (5 bases). Germline CDR1 MDHEN, CDR2 SYDVKM. The CDR3 sequence is 11 residues long. Trimming pared 10 bases from V and 8 bases from J, leaving 14 bases between. The CDR3 DNA reads TGTGCCATTTACAGGAACGGGGGCTACACCTTC. It yields the protein CAIYRNGGYTF.

About this clone itself: The identical CDR3 is also encoded by other nucleotide sequences in the sample. This chain connects TRBV6-5 to TRBJ2-3, with unresolved D. CDR3 length equals 13 residues. CDR1 is MNHEY and CDR2 is SVGAGI in the germline V gene. Deletions cut 7 bases from V and 2 bases from J, with 10 bases between. This CDR3 is CASKGGSTDTQYF. The CDR3 coding sequence is TGTGCCAGCAAAGGCGGATCCACAGATACGCAGTATTTT.

This chain connects TRBV28 to TRBJ1-5; D is possibly TRBD1 (6 bases). Per the germline V gene, CDR1 is MDHEN and CDR2 is SYDVKM. Trimming took 5 bases from V and 13 from J, leaving 21 bases between them. This CDR3 region has 14 residues. This chain's CDR3 is CASSQWGPDSAQHF. The CDR3 DNA is TGTGCCAGCAGTCAGTGGGGGCCGGATTCAGCTCAGCATTTT.

This chain connects TRBV11-2 to TRBJ2-3; 8 bases match TRBD2. Germline loops: CDR1 SGHAT, CDR2 FQNNGV. The V gene end was trimmed by 2 bases and the J gene end by 4 bases; junction bases not matched to a gene: 11. CDR3 length: 17 amino acids. CDR3 in amino acids: CASSLFLSGSGSDTQYF. In DNA form, the CDR3 reads TGTGCCAGCAGCTTATTCCTGAGCGGGAGCGGCTCAGATACGCAGTATTTT.

The chain uses TRBV9 and TRBJ2-5; no definite D call. V dropped 0 bases and J dropped 2 bases, with 14 bases sitting between them. From germline, CDR1 is SGDLS and CDR2 YYNGEE. The CDR3 extends over 16 amino acids. In nucleotides, the CDR3 is TGTGCCAGCAGCGTAGGAGGTATGGTGGATCAAGAGACCCAGTACTTC. This codes for CASSVGGMVDQETQYF.